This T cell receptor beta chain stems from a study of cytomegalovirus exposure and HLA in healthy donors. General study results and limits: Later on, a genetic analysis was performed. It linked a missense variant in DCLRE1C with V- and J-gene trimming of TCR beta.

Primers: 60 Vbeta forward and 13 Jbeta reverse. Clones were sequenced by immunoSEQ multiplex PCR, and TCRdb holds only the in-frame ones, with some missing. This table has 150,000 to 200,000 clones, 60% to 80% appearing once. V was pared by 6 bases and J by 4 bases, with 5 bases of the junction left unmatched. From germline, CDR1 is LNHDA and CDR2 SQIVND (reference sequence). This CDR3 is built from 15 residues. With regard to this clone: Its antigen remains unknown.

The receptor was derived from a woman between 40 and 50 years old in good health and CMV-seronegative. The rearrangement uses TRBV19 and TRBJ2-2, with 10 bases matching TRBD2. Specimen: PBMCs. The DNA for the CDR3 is TGTGCCAGTAGGCCAGCGGGAGGGCTCACCGGGGAGCTGTTTTTT. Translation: CASRPAGGLTGELFF. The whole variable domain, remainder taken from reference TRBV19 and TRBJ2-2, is DGGITQSPKYLFRKEGQNVTLSCEQNLNHDAMYWYRQDPGQGLRLIYYSQIVNDFQKGDIAEGYSVSREKKESFPLTVTSAQKNPTAFYLCASRPAGGLTGELFFGEGSRLTVL.